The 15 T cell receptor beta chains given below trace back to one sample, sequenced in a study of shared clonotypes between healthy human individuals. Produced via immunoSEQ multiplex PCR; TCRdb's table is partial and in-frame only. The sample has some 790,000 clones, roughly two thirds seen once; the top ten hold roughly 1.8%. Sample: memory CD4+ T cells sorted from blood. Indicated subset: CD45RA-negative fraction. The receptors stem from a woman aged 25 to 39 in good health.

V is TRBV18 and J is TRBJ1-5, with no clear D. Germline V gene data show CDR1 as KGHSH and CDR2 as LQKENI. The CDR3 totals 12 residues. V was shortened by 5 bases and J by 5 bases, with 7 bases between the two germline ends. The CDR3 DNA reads TGTGCCAGCTCAAACCGGGATCAGCCCCAGCATTTT. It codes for CASSNRDQPQHF.

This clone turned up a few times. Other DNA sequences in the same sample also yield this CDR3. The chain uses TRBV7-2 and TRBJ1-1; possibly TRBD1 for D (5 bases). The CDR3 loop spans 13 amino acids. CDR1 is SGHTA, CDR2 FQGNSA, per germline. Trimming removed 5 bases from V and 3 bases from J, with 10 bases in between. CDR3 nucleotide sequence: TGTGCCAGCAGCCTCCAGGGAGACACTGAAGCTTTCTTT. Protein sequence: CASSLQGDTEAFF. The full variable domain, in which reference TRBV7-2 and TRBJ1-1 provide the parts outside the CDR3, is GAGVSQSPSNKVTEKGKDVELRCDPISGHTALYWYRQSLGQGLEFLIYFQGNSAPDKSGLPSDRFSAERTGGSVSTLTIQRTQQEDSAVYLCASSLQGDTEAFFGQGTRLTVV.

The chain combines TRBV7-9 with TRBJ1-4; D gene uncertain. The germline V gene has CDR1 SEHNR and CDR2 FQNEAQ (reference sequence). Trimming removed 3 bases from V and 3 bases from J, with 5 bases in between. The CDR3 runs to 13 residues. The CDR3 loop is CASSFDANEKLFF. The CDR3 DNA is TGTGCCAGCAGCTTCGACGCTAATGAAAAACTGTTTTTT.

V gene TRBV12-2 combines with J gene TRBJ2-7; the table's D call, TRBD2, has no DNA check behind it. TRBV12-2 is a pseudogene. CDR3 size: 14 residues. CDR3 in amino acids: CASRSRLDPSEQYF. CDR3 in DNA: TGTGCAAGTCGTTCAAGACTAGACCCAAGCGAGCAGTACTTC.

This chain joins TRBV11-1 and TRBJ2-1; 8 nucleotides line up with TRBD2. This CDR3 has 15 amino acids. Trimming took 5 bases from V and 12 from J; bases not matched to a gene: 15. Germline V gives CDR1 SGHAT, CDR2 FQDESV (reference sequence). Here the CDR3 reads CASSPSPVSGTRQFF. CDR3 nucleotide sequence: TGTGCCAGCAGCCCATCACCAGTGAGCGGGACTAGGCAGTTCTTC.

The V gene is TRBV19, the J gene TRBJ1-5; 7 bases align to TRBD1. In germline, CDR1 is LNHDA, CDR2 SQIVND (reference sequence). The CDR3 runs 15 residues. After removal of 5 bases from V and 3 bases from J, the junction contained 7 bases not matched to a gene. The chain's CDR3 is CASSVGQEVNQPQHF. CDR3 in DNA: TGTGCCAGTAGTGTCGGACAGGAGGTCAATCAGCCCCAGCATTTT.

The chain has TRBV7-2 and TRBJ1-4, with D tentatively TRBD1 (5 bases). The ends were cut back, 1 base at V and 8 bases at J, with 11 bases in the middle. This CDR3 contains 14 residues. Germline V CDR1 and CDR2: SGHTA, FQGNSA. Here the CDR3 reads CASSLGGGWEKLFF. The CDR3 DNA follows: TGTGCCAGCAGCTTAGGGGGGGGTTGGGAAAAACTGTTTTTT.

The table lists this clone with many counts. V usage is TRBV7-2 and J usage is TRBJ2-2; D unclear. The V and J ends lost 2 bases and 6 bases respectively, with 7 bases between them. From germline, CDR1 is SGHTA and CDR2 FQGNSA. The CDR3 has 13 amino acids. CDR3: CASSLYDSGELFF. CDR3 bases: TGTGCCAGCAGCTTATACGATTCCGGGGAGCTGTTTTTT.

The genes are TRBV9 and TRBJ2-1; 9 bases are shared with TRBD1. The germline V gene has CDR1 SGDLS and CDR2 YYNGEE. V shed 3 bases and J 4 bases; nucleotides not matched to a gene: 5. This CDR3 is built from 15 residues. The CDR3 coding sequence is TGTGCCAGCAGCGCACAGGGGGCGGATTACAATGAGCAGTTCTTC. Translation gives CASSAQGADYNEQFF. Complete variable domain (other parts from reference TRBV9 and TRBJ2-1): DSGVTQTPKHLITATGQRVTLRCSPRSGDLSVYWYQQSLDQGLQFLIQYYNGEERAKGNILERFSAQQFPDLHSELNLSSLELGDSALYFCASSAQGADYNEQFFGPGTRLTVL.

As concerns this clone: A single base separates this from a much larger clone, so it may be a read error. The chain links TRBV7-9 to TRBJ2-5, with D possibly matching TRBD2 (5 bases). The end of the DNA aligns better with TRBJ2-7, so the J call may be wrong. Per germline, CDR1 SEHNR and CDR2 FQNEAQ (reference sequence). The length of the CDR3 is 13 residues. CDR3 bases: TGTGCCAGCAGCTTAGGGACTTTCTACGAGCAGTACTTC. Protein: CASSLGTFYEQYF.

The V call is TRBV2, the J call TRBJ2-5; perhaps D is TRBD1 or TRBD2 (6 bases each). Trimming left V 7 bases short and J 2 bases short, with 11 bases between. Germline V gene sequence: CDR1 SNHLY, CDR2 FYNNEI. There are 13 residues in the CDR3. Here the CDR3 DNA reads TGTGCCAGCACCGGGGGCCGGCAAGAGACCCAGTACTTC. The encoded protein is CASTGGRQETQYF.

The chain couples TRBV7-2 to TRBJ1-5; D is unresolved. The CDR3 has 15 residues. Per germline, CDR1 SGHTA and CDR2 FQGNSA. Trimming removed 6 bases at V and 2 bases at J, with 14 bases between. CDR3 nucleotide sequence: TGTGCCAGCAGTCAAGGGTCAGGAGGCAATCAGCCCCAGCATTTT. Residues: CASSQGSGGNQPQHF.

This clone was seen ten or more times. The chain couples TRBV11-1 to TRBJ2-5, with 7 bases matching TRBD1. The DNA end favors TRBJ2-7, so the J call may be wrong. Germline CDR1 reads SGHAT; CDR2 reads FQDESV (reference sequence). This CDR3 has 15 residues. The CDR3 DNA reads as TGTGCCAGCAGCTTACTAGGACAGGTTCCCTACGAGCAGTACTTC. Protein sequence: CASSLLGQVPYEQYF.

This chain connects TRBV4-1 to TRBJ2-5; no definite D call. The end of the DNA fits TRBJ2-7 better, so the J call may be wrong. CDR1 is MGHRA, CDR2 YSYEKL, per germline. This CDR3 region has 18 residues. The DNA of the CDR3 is TGCGCCAGCAGCCAAACGGTCGCTACCTTAGGGTTCCCCCACGAGCAGTACTTC. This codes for CASSQTVATLGFPHEQYF.

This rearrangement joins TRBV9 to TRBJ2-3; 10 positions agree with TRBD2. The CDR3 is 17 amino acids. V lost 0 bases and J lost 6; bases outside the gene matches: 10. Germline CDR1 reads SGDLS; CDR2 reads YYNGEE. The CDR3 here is CASSVGLAGGLGDTQYF. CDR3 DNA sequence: TGTGCCAGCAGCGTAGGTTTAGCGGGAGGCCTAGGGGATACGCAGTATTTT.